A single sample is the source of the 5 T cell receptor beta chains below, sequenced in a study of regulatory T cells in long-lasting Graves disease. Noted time point: newly diagnosed GD, antithyroid drugs for less than 3 months. Isolated PBMC RNA provided the starting material for the TCR library. Through Arm-PCR of CDR3 regions and iRepertoire HTBI primers, TCR beta libraries were built. TCRdb reprocessed the multiplex PCR reads via MiXCR and lists one record per CDR3 protein. The sample lists 560,000 or so distinct CDR3 sequences; roughly 16% were seen once. In addition, the sample was reused for a study of T cells in Graves' hyperthyroidism and ophthalmopathy.

Here the sequenced sample was peripheral blood mononuclear cells (PBMCs), taken at new diagnosis, from a patient treated with antithyroid drugs. These TCRs come from a man between 18 and 35 years old with Graves disease.

The chain carries TRBV14 and TRBJ2-7; 9 bases are a match to TRBD1. Germline CDR1 is SGHDN and CDR2 is FVKESK. This CDR3 comprises 16 residues. V shed 2 bases, J shed 6 bases, and the junction held 11 bases outside the gene matches. As DNA, the CDR3 is TGTGCCAGCAGCCAACCTACGACAGGGGGGCAGGCCGAGCAGTACTTC. It codes for CASSQPTTGGQAEQYF.

This chain links TRBV7-9 with TRBJ1-2; 7 bases are a match to TRBD1. V lost 4 bases, J lost 4 bases, and 15 bases stayed unmatched. This CDR3 is 17 amino acids long. The germline V gene encodes CDR1 SEHNR and CDR2 FQNEAQ (reference sequence). Here the CDR3 DNA reads TGTGCCAGCAGCTCCGGGAAGGGACAGTTTGGGGGCTATGGCTACACCTTC. Translated: CASSSGKGQFGGYGYTF.

A few counts support this clonotype. The chain is built from TRBV20-1 and TRBJ2-7, with D tentatively TRBD1 (5 bases). Trimming shortened V by 0 bases and J by 0 bases, and 12 bases separated the two germline ends. Germline values: CDR1 DFQATT, CDR2 SNEGSKA (reference sequence). CDR3 length: 15 amino acids. The CDR3 DNA reads TGCAGTGCTAGAGATCGCCGGCAGGGCTCCTACGAGCAGTACTTC. Amino acid sequence: CSARDRRQGSYEQYF.

There are many counts of this clonotype. V gene TRBV2 combines with J gene TRBJ2-7; the D gene is possibly TRBD1 (6 bases). Trimming took 5 bases from V and 7 from J, leaving 18 bases between them. Germline V gene data show CDR1 as SNHLY and CDR2 as FYNNEI. The CDR3 is made up of 14 amino acids. The CDR3: CASSLNREFGEQYF. DNA of the CDR3: TGTGCCAGCAGTCTAAACAGGGAGTTTGGGGAGCAGTACTTC.

This clonotype was seen a handful of times. The chain recombines TRBV9 with TRBJ1-1; D is unresolved. The CDR3 is 13 residues long. Germline V gene data show CDR1 as SGDLS and CDR2 as YYNGEE. Trimming pared 4 bases from V and 3 bases from J, leaving 10 bases between. CDR3 loop: CASSQAGHTEAFF. The CDR3 DNA follows: TGTGCCAGCAGCCAAGCGGGTCACACTGAAGCTTTCTTT.